This T cell receptor (beta chain) is from a study of T-cell memory formation after mild COVID-19. On the study more broadly: Clustering of TCRs was largely donor specific.

With constant-segment primers, 5'RACE yielded cDNA libraries of TCR alpha and TCR beta that carried sample barcodes and UMIs. TCRdb re-derived calls from the 5' RACE reads in MiXCR, one entry per CDR3 protein. The sample carries over 400,000 distinct CDR3 sequences, roughly a quarter recorded once. This clonotype was seen a few times. What it binds is unknown. Findings and caveats of the study: Within pre-infection memory, some responding clones were found, suggesting cross-reactive memory joined. Contracting CD4+ clones were located mainly in CM and EM, and CD8+ clones in EMRA.

The receptor was isolated from an adult woman who had mild COVID-19 (a few samples of this study predate the infection). Cell type and time point are not known. The material sequenced was PBMCs or a T cell subset sorted from them (not recorded which).

The CDR3 spells CASSPGLAGVMDEQFF. For the CDR3, the DNA is TGTGCCAGCAGTCCGGGACTAGCGGGAGTTATGGATGAGCAGTTCTTC. The rearrangement joins TRBV7-9 to TRBJ2-1, with 14 bases matching TRBD2. Per germline, CDR1 SEHNR and CDR2 FQNEAQ (reference sequence). The ends lost 6 bases at V and 8 bases at J; junction bases unmatched: 9. This CDR3 spans 16 amino acids. The variable domain in full, with the rest retrieved from reference TRBV7-9 and TRBJ2-1, is DTGVSQNPRHKITKRGQNVTFRCDPISEHNRLYWYRQTLGQGPEFLTYFQNEAQLEKSRLLSDRFSAERPKGSFSTLEIQRTEQGDSAMYLCASSPGLAGVMDEQFFGPGTRLTVL.